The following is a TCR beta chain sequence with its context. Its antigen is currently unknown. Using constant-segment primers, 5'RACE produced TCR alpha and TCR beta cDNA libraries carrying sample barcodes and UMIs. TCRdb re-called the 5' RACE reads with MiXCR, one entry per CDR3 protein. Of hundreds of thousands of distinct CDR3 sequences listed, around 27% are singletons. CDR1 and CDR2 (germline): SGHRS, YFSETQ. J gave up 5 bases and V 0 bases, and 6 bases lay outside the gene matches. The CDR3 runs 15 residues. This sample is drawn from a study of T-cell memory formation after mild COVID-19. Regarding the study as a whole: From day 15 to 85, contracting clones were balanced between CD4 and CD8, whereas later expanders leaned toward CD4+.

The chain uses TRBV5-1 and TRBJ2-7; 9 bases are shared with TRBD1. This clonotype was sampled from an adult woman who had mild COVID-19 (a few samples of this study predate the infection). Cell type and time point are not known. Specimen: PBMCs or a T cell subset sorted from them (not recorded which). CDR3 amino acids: CASSLGWTGVNEQYF. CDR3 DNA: TGCGCCAGCAGCTTGGGGTGGACAGGGGTGAACGAGCAGTACTTC.